This note documents a single TCR beta chain sequence. The CDR3 runs 11 residues. Germline V gives CDR1 DFQATT, CDR2 SNEGSKA (reference sequence). Deletions cut 5 bases from V and 11 bases from J, with 15 bases between. This record belongs to a study of blood T cell repertoires in COVID-19. Profiled with immunoSEQ multiplex PCR; TCRdb holds only in-frame clones, not every one. Of under 75,000 clones detected, under 90% appear once; the ten largest clones hold roughly 18%. The source is a man in his sixties or seventies who had recovered from COVID-19. The sample consisted of peripheral blood. The V call is TRBV20-1, the J call TRBJ1-2; D remains ambiguous. As DNA, the CDR3 is TGCAGTGCTGCCGCTGCTAGTCAATACACCTTC. This codes for CSAAAASQYTF.